Following are 25 T cell receptor beta chains from one sample sequenced in a study of T-cell reconstitution after alpha-beta-depleted transplantation in children. As it was prepared, the TCRbeta library received unique molecular identifiers. TCRdb re-called the PCR reads with MiXCR, one entry per CDR3 protein. This sample has around 500,000 distinct CDR3 sequences; about an eighth occur once, and the top ten carry roughly 5.4%. Material: PBMCs from the stem cell graft donor, obtained from the stem cell graft. These receptors were collected from a human donor who donated a stem cell graft to a child with combined immunodeficiency.

V usage is TRBV12-3 or TRBV12-4 and J usage is TRBJ1-1; 9 nucleotides line up with TRBD1. This CDR3 is 18 amino acids long. Trimming took 3 bases from V and 4 from J; bases not matched to a gene: 15. The CDR3 DNA follows: TGTGCCAGCAGTTTGGTTAGGGGACAGGGCCCTCTTAGCACTGAAGCTTTCTTT. It encodes CASSLVRGQGPLSTEAFF.

The genes are TRBV6-5 and TRBJ2-7; D gene uncertain. CDR3 length equals 15 residues. Germline V gene lookup returns CDR1 MNHEY and CDR2 SVGAGI. The V and J ends lost 4 bases and 3 bases respectively, with 16 bases between them. The CDR3 region has the DNA TGTGCCAGCAGTTCGAAGAGCCCCTGGGGCTACGAGCAGTACTTC. Its protein product is CASSSKSPWGYEQYF.

This clonotype has at least ten counts. V and J are TRBV13 and TRBJ2-1; D is undetermined. There are 15 residues in the CDR3. CDR1 is PRHDT and CDR2 is FYEKMQ in the germline V gene (reference sequence). Trimming stripped 4 bases from V and 3 bases from J, with 13 bases between. CDR3 in amino acids: CASSSTGPIYNEQFF. For the CDR3, the DNA is TGTGCCAGCAGCTCCACTGGGCCCATCTACAATGAGCAGTTCTTC. The variable domain in full, completed from reference TRBV13 and TRBJ2-1, reads AAGVIQSPRHLIKEKRETATLKCYPIPRHDTVYWYQQGPGQDPQFLISFYEKMQSDKGSIPDRFSAQQFSDYHSELNMSSLELGDSALYFCASSSTGPIYNEQFFGPGTRLTVL.

This sequence joins TRBV24-1 and TRBJ2-1; D may be TRBD2 (5 bases). This CDR3 has 13 amino acids. In germline, CDR1 is KGHDR, CDR2 SFDVKD. V shed 7 bases and J shed 8 bases, with 14 bases lying between them. This chain's CDR3 is CATSGNIGDEQFF. CDR3 DNA sequence: TGTGCCACCAGCGGGAATATCGGAGATGAGCAGTTCTTC.

The table lists this clonotype with a few counts. This sequence joins TRBV29-1 and TRBJ1-5; D ambiguous. This CDR3 region has 15 residues. V was clipped by 4 bases and J by 2 bases, with 15 bases between them. The germline V gene has CDR1 SQVTM and CDR2 ANQGSEA. CDR3 bases: TGCAGCGTTGTGCTCCCCGGATATGGCAATCAGCCCCAGCATTTT. Translating gives CSVVLPGYGNQPQHF.

This clonotype was observed a handful of times. This rearrangement joins TRBV20-1 to TRBJ1-5; D is undetermined. The CDR3 has 14 residues. The V gene lost 2 bases and the J gene lost 1 base, with 9 bases spanning the gap. Germline V gene sequence: CDR1 DFQATT, CDR2 SNEGSKA (reference sequence). CDR3 DNA: TGCAGTGCTAGATCGCCTTTGAGCAATCAGCCCCAGCATTTT. Its protein product is CSARSPLSNQPQHF.

The chain recombines TRBV9 with TRBJ2-7; 11 nucleotides align to TRBD1. Germline CDR1 is SGDLS and CDR2 is YYNGEE. This CDR3 comprises 15 residues. J was trimmed by 3 bases and V by 2 bases; bases with no gene match: 4. CDR3 sequence reads: CASSVSGTGGYEQYF. In DNA form, the CDR3 reads TGTGCCAGCAGCGTTTCCGGGACAGGGGGCTACGAGCAGTACTTC.

The chain joins TRBV12-3 or TRBV12-4 to TRBJ2-7, with no clear D. This CDR3 contains 13 residues. V shed 7 bases and J shed 0 bases, with 10 bases lying between them. CDR3 region: CASTVGISYEQYF. The DNA of the CDR3 is TGTGCCAGCACGGTGGGGATCTCCTACGAGCAGTACTTC.

J is TRBJ2-7 and V is TRBV6-5; D remains ambiguous. Germline-derived CDR1 and CDR2 are MNHEY and SVGAGI. The CDR3 loop spans 16 amino acids. V dropped 0 bases and J dropped 0 bases, with 12 bases sitting between them. The CDR3 coding sequence is TGTGCCAGCAGTTACTCTGCCAGGATGAGCTCCTACGAGCAGTACTTC. Translation gives CASSYSARMSSYEQYF.

This chain links TRBV6-5 with TRBJ2-4; D is undetermined. Germline V gives CDR1 MNHEY, CDR2 SVGAGI. The length of the CDR3 is 14 residues. V dropped 5 bases and J dropped 1 base, with 9 bases sitting between them. The CDR3 DNA reads as TGTGCCAGCAGTAACACGAAGGCCAAAAACATTCAGTACTTC. Its translation is CASSNTKAKNIQYF.

This clonotype was recorded many times. The chain couples TRBV27 to TRBJ2-1, with 9 bases that match TRBD1. The V segment lost 4 bases and the J segment 8 bases; nucleotides outside the gene matches: 3. Germline CDR1 is MNHEY and CDR2 is SMNVEV (reference sequence). This CDR3 region has 13 residues. CDR3 coding DNA: TGTGCCAGCAGTTGGGACAGGGTCCATGAGCAGTTCTTC. Protein product: CASSWDRVHEQFF.

In this sample, this clonotype turned up a few times. This rearrangement joins TRBV7-9 to TRBJ1-1; D ambiguous. V was shortened by 5 bases and J by 4 bases, with 14 bases between the two germline ends. Germline-derived CDR1 and CDR2 are SEHNR and FQNEAQ (reference sequence). The CDR3 length is 14 residues. In DNA form, the CDR3 reads TGTGCCAGCAGCCCTCGCGGTATACCCACTGAAGCTTTCTTT. It is translated as CASSPRGIPTEAFF.

This clonotype was counted many times. This rearrangement joins TRBV6-4 to TRBJ2-3, with 8 bases aligning to TRBD2. Unmatched junction bases numbered 2, after V lost 3 bases and J lost 6 bases. This CDR3 is built from 13 residues. Looked up from germline, CDR1 is MRHNA and CDR2 is SNTAGT. CDR3 residues: CASSELAEDTQYF. Written as DNA, the CDR3 is TGTGCCAGCAGTGAACTAGCGGAGGATACGCAGTATTTT.

On this clonotype: This may be a read error, as it is one base from a much larger clone. The rearrangement links TRBV6-1 to TRBJ1-5; D unclear. In germline, CDR1 is MNHNS, CDR2 SASEGT. CDR3 length: 13 amino acids. This chain's CDR3 is CASSDGRNRPQHF. CDR3 DNA: TGTGCCAGCTCCGACGGAAGGAATCGGCCCCAGCATTTT.

This clonotype was observed at least ten times. The chain links TRBV7-9 to TRBJ2-6, with D unclear. The ends were cut back, 1 base at V and 0 bases at J, with 10 bases in the middle. The CDR3 consists of 17 residues. Germline CDR1 reads SEHNR; CDR2 reads FQNEAQ (reference sequence). This CDR3 is CASSLVVSRSGANVLTF. Written as DNA, the CDR3 is TGTGCCAGCAGCTTAGTTGTATCCCGCTCTGGGGCCAACGTCCTGACTTTC.

This clonotype was recorded a few times. This sequence joins TRBV10-2 and TRBJ2-7, with unresolved D. Per the germline V gene, CDR1 is WSHSY and CDR2 is SAAADI. Trimming shortened V by 0 bases and J by 2 bases, and 11 bases separated the two germline ends. The CDR3 consists of 15 residues. CDR3 sequence reads: CASSESPGWAYEQYF. In DNA form, the CDR3 reads TGCGCCAGCAGTGAGTCCCCGGGTTGGGCCTACGAGCAGTACTTC.

This rearrangement joins TRBV11-2 to TRBJ2-7, with D possibly being TRBD2 (6 bases). Trimming took 6 bases from V and 6 from J, leaving 15 bases between them. CDR1 SGHAT and CDR2 FQNNGV come from the germline V gene. The CDR3 contains 13 residues. CDR3 sequence (DNA): TGTGCCAGCAGGGGACCGCCGGAGGGCGAGCAGTACTTC. It encodes CASRGPPEGEQYF. Drawing the rest from reference TRBV11-2 and TRBJ2-7, the complete variable domain is EAGVAQSPRYKIIEKRQSVAFWCNPISGHATLYWYQQILGQGPKLLIQFQNNGVVDDSQLPKDRFSAERLKGVDSTLKIQPAKLEDSAVYLCASRGPPEGEQYFGPGTRLTVT.

A few counts support this clonotype. The rearrangement uses TRBV9 and TRBJ2-1, with TRBD2 matching over 8 bases. In germline, CDR1 is SGDLS, CDR2 YYNGEE. The length of the CDR3 is 15 residues. The V gene end was trimmed by 4 bases and the J gene end by 2 bases; junction bases not matched to a gene: 5. This CDR3 is CASSIRTSTYNEQFF. DNA of the CDR3: TGTGCCAGCAGCATAAGGACTAGCACCTACAATGAGCAGTTCTTC.

In its sample, this clonotype was seen a few times. The chain couples TRBV9 to TRBJ2-6; D ambiguous. The CDR3 sequence is 16 residues long. CDR1 and CDR2 (germline): SGDLS, YYNGEE. V was shortened by 1 base and J by 0 bases, with 8 bases between the two germline ends. The CDR3, as DNA: TGTGCCAGCAGCGTAACCCTAGGCTCTGGGGCCAACGTCCTGACTTTC. Protein sequence: CASSVTLGSGANVLTF.

The chain has TRBV2 and TRBJ2-1, with 13 bases lining up with TRBD2. The ends lost 6 bases at V and 0 bases at J; junction bases unmatched: 8. Germline CDR1 and CDR2: SNHLY and FYNNEI. CDR3 size: 18 residues. The DNA of the CDR3 is TGTGCCAGCAGCGGGGAAGGGACTAGCGGGGACTCCTACAATGAGCAGTTCTTC. It is translated as CASSGEGTSGDSYNEQFF.

This clonotype was counted between two and nine times. This chain connects TRBV27 to TRBJ2-1; the D is unclear. Germline V CDR1 and CDR2: MNHEY, SMNVEV (reference sequence). The CDR3 loop spans 13 amino acids. Trimming shortened V by 3 bases and J by 6 bases, and 9 bases separated the two germline ends. CDR3 bases: TGTGCCAGCAGTTTCTCAGCCGTCAATGAGCAGTTCTTC. Amino acids: CASSFSAVNEQFF.

The CDR3 reads CASSYPGHRKRNTEAFF. In DNA form, the CDR3 reads TGTGCCAGCAGTTACCCGGGACACCGGAAGAGGAACACTGAAGCTTTCTTT. V gene TRBV6-2 or TRBV6-3 combines with J gene TRBJ1-1, with D perhaps matching TRBD1 (6 bases). Trimming left V 2 bases short and J 1 base short, with 17 bases between. Germline CDR1 and CDR2: MNHEY and SVGEGT. The length of the CDR3 is 17 residues.

The chain has TRBV20-1 and TRBJ2-7; D assignment may be TRBD1 or TRBD2 (5 bases each). The CDR3 extends over 16 amino acids. Germline CDR1 reads DFQATT; CDR2 reads SNEGSKA (reference sequence). Trimming pared 2 bases from V and 4 bases from J, leaving 21 bases between. The CDR3 protein is CSARLSGTLGVYEQYF. CDR3 bases: TGCAGTGCTAGACTCTCCGGGACCCTGGGCGTTTACGAGCAGTACTTC.

This clonotype was detected only once. The V call is TRBV11-2, the J call TRBJ2-5, with TRBD2 identical over 12 bases. V shed 6 bases, J shed 4 bases, and the junction held 9 bases outside the gene matches. The CDR3 is made up of 16 amino acids. The germline V gene encodes CDR1 SGHAT and CDR2 FQNNGV. The DNA for the CDR3 is TGTGCCAGCAGAGCTTACGAGACTAGCGGGGGAGAGACCCAGTACTTC. This sequence encodes CASRAYETSGGETQYF. The full variable domain, rest sourced from reference TRBV11-2 and TRBJ2-5, is EAGVAQSPRYKIIEKRQSVAFWCNPISGHATLYWYQQILGQGPKLLIQFQNNGVVDDSQLPKDRFSAERLKGVDSTLKIQPAKLEDSAVYLCASRAYETSGGETQYFGPGTRLLVL.

With respect to this clonotype: A much larger clonotype is one base distant, so this may be a read error. The chain uses TRBV30 and TRBJ2-5; no definite D call. The CDR3 runs to 11 residues. CDR1 is GTSNPN and CDR2 is SVGIG in the germline V gene (reference sequence). Trimming removed 0 bases from V and 7 bases from J, with 6 bases in between. CDR3 in DNA: TGTGCCTGGAGTGTACTGGGGACCCAGTACTTC. Its translation: CAWSVLGTQYF.